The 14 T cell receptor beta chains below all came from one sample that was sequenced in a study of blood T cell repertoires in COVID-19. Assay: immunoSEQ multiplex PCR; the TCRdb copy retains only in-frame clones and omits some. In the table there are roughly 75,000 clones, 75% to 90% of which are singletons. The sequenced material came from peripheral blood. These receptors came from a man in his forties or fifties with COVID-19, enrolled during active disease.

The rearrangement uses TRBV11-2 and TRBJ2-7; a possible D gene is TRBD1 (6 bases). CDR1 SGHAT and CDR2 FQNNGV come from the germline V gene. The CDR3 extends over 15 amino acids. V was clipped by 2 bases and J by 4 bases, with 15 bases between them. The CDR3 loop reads CASSLSRGGIYEQYF. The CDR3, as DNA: TGTGCCAGCAGCTTATCGCGAGGGGGAATTTACGAGCAGTACTTC.

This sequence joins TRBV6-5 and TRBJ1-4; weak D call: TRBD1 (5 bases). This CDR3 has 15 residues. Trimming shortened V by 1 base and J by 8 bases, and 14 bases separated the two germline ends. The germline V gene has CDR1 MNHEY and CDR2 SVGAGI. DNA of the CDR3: TGTGCCAGCAGTTACTACCGGGACTTAAGAGAAAAACTGTTTTTT. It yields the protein CASSYYRDLREKLFF.

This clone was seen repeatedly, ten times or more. The CDR3: CASSYSRGNYEQYF. The CDR3 bases are TGTGCCAGCAGTTACTCCAGGGGGAATTACGAGCAGTACTTC. The rearrangement joins TRBV6-5 to TRBJ2-7; 7 bases are a match to TRBD1. The CDR3 length is 14 residues. Germline V lookup: CDR1 MNHEY, CDR2 SVGAGI. V gave up 0 bases and J gave up 4 bases; unmatched junction bases: 3.

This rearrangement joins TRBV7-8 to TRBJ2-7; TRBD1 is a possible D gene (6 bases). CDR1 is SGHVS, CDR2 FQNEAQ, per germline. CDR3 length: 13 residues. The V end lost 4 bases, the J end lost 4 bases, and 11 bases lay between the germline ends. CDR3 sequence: CASSYDRWYEQYF. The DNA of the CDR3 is TGTGCCAGCAGCTACGACAGGTGGTACGAGCAGTACTTC.

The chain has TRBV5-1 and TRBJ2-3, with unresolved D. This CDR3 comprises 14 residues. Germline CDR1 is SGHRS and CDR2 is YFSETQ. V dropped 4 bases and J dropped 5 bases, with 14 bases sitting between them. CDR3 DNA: TGCGCCAGCAGCCTCATGGGCCCGTTAGATACGCAGTATTTT. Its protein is CASSLMGPLDTQYF.

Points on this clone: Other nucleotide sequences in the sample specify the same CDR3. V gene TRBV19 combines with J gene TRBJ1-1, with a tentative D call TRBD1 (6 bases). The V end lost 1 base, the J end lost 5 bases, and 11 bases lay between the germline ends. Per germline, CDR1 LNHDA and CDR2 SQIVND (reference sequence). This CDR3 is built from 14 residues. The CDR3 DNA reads TGTGCCAGTAGTATAGTCGCAGGGGAAACTGAAGCTTTCTTT. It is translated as CASSIVAGETEAFF.

CDR3 nucleotide sequence: TGTGCCAGTAGTCTCCGACAGGGGGAAAAACTGTTTTTT. Translated: CASSLRQGEKLFF. The chain has TRBV19 and TRBJ1-4; 8 bases align to TRBD1. The V gene's germline CDR1 is LNHDA and CDR2 SQIVND (reference sequence). J gave up 8 bases and V 5 bases, and 4 bases lay outside the gene matches. The CDR3 has 13 amino acids.

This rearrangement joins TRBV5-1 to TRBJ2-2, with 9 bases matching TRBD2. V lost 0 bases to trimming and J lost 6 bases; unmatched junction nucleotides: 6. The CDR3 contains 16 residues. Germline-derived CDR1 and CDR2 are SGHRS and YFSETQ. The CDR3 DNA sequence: TGCGCCAGCAGCTTGGTCTCTAGCGGGAAGTCCGGGGAGCTGTTTTTT. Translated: CASSLVSSGKSGELFF.

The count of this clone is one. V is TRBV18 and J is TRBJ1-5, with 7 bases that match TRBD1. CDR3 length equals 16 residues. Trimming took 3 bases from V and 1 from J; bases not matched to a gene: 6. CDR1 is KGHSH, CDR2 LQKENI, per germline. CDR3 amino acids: CASSPTGDDSNQPQHF. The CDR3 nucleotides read TGTGCCAGCTCACCCACAGGGGATGACAGCAATCAGCCCCAGCATTTT.

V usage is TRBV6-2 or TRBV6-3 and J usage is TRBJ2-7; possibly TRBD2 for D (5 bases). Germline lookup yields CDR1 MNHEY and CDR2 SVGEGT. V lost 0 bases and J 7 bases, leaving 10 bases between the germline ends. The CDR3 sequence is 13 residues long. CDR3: CASSYSEVWEQYF. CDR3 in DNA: TGTGCCAGCAGTTACTCGGAGGTGTGGGAGCAGTACTTC.

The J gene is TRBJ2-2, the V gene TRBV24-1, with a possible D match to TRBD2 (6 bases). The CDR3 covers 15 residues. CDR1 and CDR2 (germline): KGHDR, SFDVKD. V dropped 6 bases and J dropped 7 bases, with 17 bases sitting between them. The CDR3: CATSRLRGGIGELFF. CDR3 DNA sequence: TGTGCCACCAGTCGTTTAAGGGGAGGCATCGGGGAGCTGTTTTTT.

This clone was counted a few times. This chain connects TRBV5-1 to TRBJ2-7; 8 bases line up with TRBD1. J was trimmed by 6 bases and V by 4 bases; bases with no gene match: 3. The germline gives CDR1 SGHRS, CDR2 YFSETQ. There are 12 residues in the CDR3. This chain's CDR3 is CASSATGAEQYF. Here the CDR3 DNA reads TGCGCCAGCAGCGCGACAGGGGCCGAGCAGTACTTC.

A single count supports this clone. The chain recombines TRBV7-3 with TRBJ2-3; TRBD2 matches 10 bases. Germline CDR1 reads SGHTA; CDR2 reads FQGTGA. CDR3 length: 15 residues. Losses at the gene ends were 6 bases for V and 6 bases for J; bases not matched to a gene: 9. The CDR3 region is CASRYSGRAEDTQYF. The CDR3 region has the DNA TGTGCCAGCAGGTACAGCGGGAGGGCCGAGGATACGCAGTATTTT.

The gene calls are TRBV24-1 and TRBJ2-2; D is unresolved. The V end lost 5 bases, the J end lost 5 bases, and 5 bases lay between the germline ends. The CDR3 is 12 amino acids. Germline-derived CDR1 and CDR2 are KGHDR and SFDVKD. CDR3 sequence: CATSAGTGELFF. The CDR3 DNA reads TGTGCCACCAGTGCCGGGACCGGGGAGCTGTTTTTT.